This T cell receptor (beta chain) was identified in a study of blood T cells in healthy people across ages. No fewer than 5.5 micrograms of total RNA were isolated from every sample. Primers used in a second PCR of about 6 to 12 cycles were a sample-barcoded 5' primer and a J-beta primer mix. Every cDNA molecule bore a tag from a template-switch adaptor containing 12 random nucleotides. One entry per CDR3 protein results from TCRdb running MiXCR on the 5' RACE reads. The sample contains some 800,000 distinct CDR3 sequences, 40% to 50% of which appear only once. This clonotype was detected many times. Trimming took off 4 bases at V and 8 bases at J, with 14 bases between the two ends. This CDR3 has 12 amino acids. Germline CDR1 SQVTM, CDR2 ANQGSEA.

The J gene is TRBJ1-2, the V gene TRBV29-1, with D perhaps TRBD1 (5 bases). The TCR comes from a man in his sixties in good health. Sequencing input: blood. This chain's CDR3 is CSVATQGQGYTF. DNA for the CDR3: TGCAGCGTTGCCACTCAGGGTCAGGGCTACACCTTC.